A single sample gave rise to the 21 T cell receptor beta chains below, sequenced in a study of OX40 agonist ivuxolimab in advanced cancers. Clones were sequenced by immunoSEQ multiplex PCR, and TCRdb holds only the in-frame ones, with some missing. The table records roughly 45,000 clones, over 75% of them present only once. Sequencing used CD4+ or CD8+ T cells sorted from blood, obtained in a trial of the OX40 agonist ivuxolimab. The source is an adult with an advanced solid tumor such as melanoma, head and neck, liver or kidney cancer.

The chain recombines TRBV7-2 with TRBJ1-6; D uncertain. The CDR3 spans 14 residues. V lost 5 bases, J lost 17 bases, and 22 bases lay in between. Germline V gene lookup returns CDR1 SGHTA and CDR2 FQGNSA. The CDR3 DNA follows: TGTGCCAGCAGCCCCCTCGGTTTCGGAACTCTCATCCACTTT. This translates into CASSPLGFGTLIHF. Based on the CDR3 plus reference TRBV7-2 and TRBJ1-6, the full variable domain is GAGVSQSPSNKVTEKGKDVELRCDPISGHTALYWYRQSLGQGLEFLIYFQGNSAPDKSGLPSDRFSAERTGGSVSTLTIQRTQQEDSAVYLCASSPLGFGTLIHFGNGTRLTVT.

CDR3 DNA: TGCAGTGCTAGTGTCGGTCCTCAGCAGTATTTT. Its translation: CSASVGPQQYF. This chain joins TRBV20-1 and TRBJ2-3; D unresolved. Trimming cost V 3 bases and J 11 bases, with 12 bases left between them. The CDR3 totals 11 residues. The V gene's germline CDR1 is DFQATT and CDR2 SNEGSKA (reference sequence).

J is TRBJ1-3 and V is TRBV7-3; unclear D gene. This CDR3 region has 13 residues. From germline, CDR1 is SGHTA and CDR2 FQGTGA. Trimming took 0 bases from V and 2 from J, leaving 2 bases between them. The CDR3, as DNA: TGTGCCAGCAGCTTAACCCCTGGAAACACCATATATTTT. This sequence encodes CASSLTPGNTIYF. Supplemented by reference TRBV7-3 and TRBJ1-3, the full variable domain reads GAGVSQTPSNKVTEKGKYVELRCDPISGHTALYWYRQSLGQGPEFLIYFQGTGAADDSGLPNDRFFAVRPEGSVSTLKIQRTERGDSAVYLCASSLTPGNTIYFGEGSWLTVV.

This chain joins TRBV6-4 and TRBJ2-1; 8 nucleotides align to TRBD1. The V gene end was trimmed by 5 bases and the J gene end by 5 bases; junction bases not matched to a gene: 8. In germline, CDR1 is MRHNA, CDR2 SNTAGT. The CDR3 sequence is 15 residues long. Here the CDR3 reads CASSHRQGLDNEQFF. Here the CDR3 DNA reads TGTGCCAGCAGTCATAGACAGGGGTTAGACAATGAGCAGTTCTTC.

As DNA, the CDR3 is TGTGCCAGCAGTTTGGGGGGGACATCGAGCTACGAGCAGTACTTC. Protein sequence: CASSLGGTSSYEQYF. The rearrangement links TRBV2 to TRBJ2-7; possible D gene TRBD2, 7 bases. CDR3 size: 15 residues. Germline-derived CDR1 and CDR2 are SNHLY and FYNNEI. V was pared by 5 bases and J by 3 bases, with 17 bases between.

V usage is TRBV11-2 and J usage is TRBJ2-2, with 9 bases fitting TRBD1. The germline CDR1 and CDR2 sequences are SGHAT and FQNNGV. CDR3 length: 17 residues. V shed 0 bases, J shed 7 bases, and the junction held 9 bases outside the gene matches. CDR3 region: CASSLDRTNRGRGELFF. Written as DNA, the CDR3 is TGTGCCAGCAGCTTAGATCGGACTAACAGGGGGCGCGGGGAGCTGTTTTTT.

The chain combines TRBV19 with TRBJ2-7; 8 nucleotides agree with TRBD1. CDR1 and CDR2 (germline): LNHDA, SQIVND (reference sequence). Losses at the gene ends were 5 bases for V and 3 bases for J; bases not matched to a gene: 9. The CDR3 contains 15 residues. Here the CDR3 reads CASSSLSGTGYEQYF. The CDR3 region has the DNA TGTGCCAGTAGTTCTTTATCCGGGACAGGCTACGAGCAGTACTTC.

The chain uses TRBV6-8 and TRBJ2-7, with a weak D call TRBD2 (6 bases). Trimming shortened V by 6 bases and J by 5 bases, and 8 bases separated the two germline ends. Germline loops: CDR1 MNHGY, CDR2 SAAAGT. The length of the CDR3 is 11 residues. The CDR3 sequence: CASRGLHEQYF. CDR3 in DNA: TGTGCCAGCAGGGGACTCCACGAGCAGTACTTC.

This clone has a handful of counts. The rearrangement joins TRBV5-1 to TRBJ2-1; D unresolved. Trimming shortened V by 7 bases and J by 4 bases, and 9 bases separated the two germline ends. CDR1 and CDR2 from the germline V gene are SGHRS and YFSETQ. The CDR3 is 12 amino acids. The CDR3 bases are TGCGCCAGCGGGGTTTCTTACAATGAGCAGTTCTTC. This encodes CASGVSYNEQFF.

The V and J genes are TRBV14 and TRBJ2-5; D tentatively fits TRBD1 or TRBD2 (6 bases each). The CDR3 is 16 residues long. The V and J ends lost 3 bases and 5 bases respectively, with 19 bases between them. Germline assignment: CDR1 SGHDN and CDR2 FVKESK. The CDR3 sequence is CASSQGGQGSLETQYF. The CDR3 nucleotides read TGTGCCAGCAGCCAGGGGGGTCAGGGGTCGTTGGAGACCCAGTACTTC. Full variable domain (missing parts from reference TRBV14 and TRBJ2-5): EAGVTQFPSHSVIEKGQTVTLRCDPISGHDNLYWYRRVMGKEIKFLLHFVKESKQDESGMPNNRFLAERTGGTYSTLKVQPAELEDSGVYFCASSQGGQGSLETQYFGPGTRLLVL.

The gene calls are TRBV18 and TRBJ2-7; tentative D call: TRBD2 (6 bases). CDR1 and CDR2 from the germline V gene are KGHSH and LQKENI. The CDR3 length is 14 residues. Trimming took 1 base from V and 6 from J, leaving 13 bases between them. This CDR3 reads CASSPRAGRSEQYF. DNA for the CDR3: TGTGCCAGCTCACCACGGGCGGGACGTTCCGAGCAGTACTTC.

The chain has TRBV7-3 and TRBJ2-1; TRBD2 aligns across 13 bases. CDR1 and CDR2 (germline): SGHTA, FQGTGA. There are 17 residues in the CDR3. V trimming: 2 bases; J trimming: 6 bases; junction bases outside the gene matches: 7. CDR3 residues: CASSLYQGTSGINEQFF. The CDR3 DNA follows: TGTGCCAGCAGCTTATACCAAGGGACTAGCGGGATCAATGAGCAGTTCTTC.

This clone appeared a few times. This chain's CDR3 is CASSPRGGGNQPQHF. The CDR3 DNA sequence: TGTGCCAGCTCACCGAGGGGGGGAGGCAATCAGCCCCAGCATTTT. The rearrangement uses TRBV18 and TRBJ1-5, with D perhaps TRBD1 (6 bases). This CDR3 spans 15 amino acids. CDR1 and CDR2 (germline): KGHSH, LQKENI. The V gene lost 3 bases and the J gene lost 2 bases, with 11 bases spanning the gap.

This clone was picked up a small number of times. The rearrangement links TRBV5-1 to TRBJ1-5; TRBD1 aligns across 7 bases. Germline values: CDR1 SGHRS, CDR2 YFSETQ. The CDR3 loop spans 15 amino acids. Trimming took 0 bases from V and 5 from J; bases not matched to a gene: 5. Here the CDR3 DNA reads TGCGCCAGCAGCTTGGGGGACAGCATCGATCAGCCCCAGCATTTT. Its translation is CASSLGDSIDQPQHF.

V gene TRBV5-4 combines with J gene TRBJ2-2; D remains ambiguous. The V and J ends lost 1 base and 0 bases respectively, with 7 bases between them. The CDR3 is 15 residues long. Germline V gene sequence: CDR1 SGHNT, CDR2 YYREEE (reference sequence). The CDR3 loop reads CASSLRGANTGELFF. The CDR3 DNA reads as TGTGCCAGCAGCTTGCGAGGTGCGAACACCGGGGAGCTGTTTTTT.

This clone was detected once. This sequence joins TRBV28 and TRBJ2-3, with D hard to call. From germline, CDR1 is MDHEN and CDR2 SYDVKM. Trimming removed 9 bases at V and 5 bases at J, with 9 bases between. This CDR3 contains 11 residues. CDR3 protein: CASTWGDTQYF. CDR3 DNA sequence: TGTGCCAGTACCTGGGGAGATACGCAGTATTTT. The whole variable domain, filled in from reference TRBV28 and TRBJ2-3, reads DVKVTQSSRYLVKRTGEKVFLECVQDMDHENMFWYRQDPGLGLRLIYFSYDVKMKEKGDIPEGYSVSREKKERFSLILESASTNQTSMYLCASTWGDTQYFGPGTRLTVL.

V and J are TRBV15 and TRBJ2-2; 7 bases agree with TRBD2. The CDR3 loop spans 13 amino acids. Germline V CDR1 and CDR2: LNHNV, YYDKDF (reference sequence). V lost 5 bases to trimming and J lost 6 bases; unmatched junction nucleotides: 3. This CDR3 is CATSPREAGELFF. The CDR3 nucleotides read TGTGCCACCAGCCCCCGGGAGGCCGGGGAGCTGTTTTTT.

The chain carries TRBV28 and TRBJ2-7, with D possibly matching TRBD2 (7 bases). CDR3 length: 14 amino acids. Germline V gene lookup returns CDR1 MDHEN and CDR2 SYDVKM. Trimming shortened V by 8 bases and J by 0 bases, and 14 bases separated the two germline ends. CDR3 residues: CASRGAGHSYEQYF. The CDR3 DNA reads as TGTGCCAGCCGGGGGGCAGGACACTCCTACGAGCAGTACTTC.

The J gene is TRBJ2-3, the V gene TRBV9; 8 bases fit TRBD1. The CDR3 extends over 15 amino acids. V was clipped by 6 bases and J by 1 base; unmatched bases: 7. Germline V gene sequence: CDR1 SGDLS, CDR2 YYNGEE. CDR3 region: CASTQGAGGTDTQYF. The CDR3 DNA reads TGTGCCAGCACCCAGGGGGCAGGGGGCACAGATACGCAGTATTTT.

This clone occurred a few times. The chain has TRBV6-1 and TRBJ1-5, with TRBD1 as a possible D gene (5 bases). CDR1 is MNHNS and CDR2 is SASEGT in the germline V gene. V was clipped by 6 bases and J by 2 bases, with 14 bases between them. This CDR3 spans 15 amino acids. CDR3 DNA: TGTGCCAGCAGCCCAAATCAGGGAGGCAATCAGCCCCAGCATTTT. Its protein product is CASSPNQGGNQPQHF.

This sequence joins TRBV7-3 and TRBJ1-1; 7 nucleotides line up with TRBD1. Trimming took 1 base from V and 6 from J; bases not matched to a gene: 11. The CDR3 sequence is 16 residues long. CDR1 and CDR2 (germline): SGHTA, FQGTGA. CDR3 in amino acids: CASSLRPLGQAAEAFF. CDR3 DNA sequence: TGTGCCAGCAGCTTAAGACCCCTAGGACAGGCCGCTGAAGCTTTCTTT.